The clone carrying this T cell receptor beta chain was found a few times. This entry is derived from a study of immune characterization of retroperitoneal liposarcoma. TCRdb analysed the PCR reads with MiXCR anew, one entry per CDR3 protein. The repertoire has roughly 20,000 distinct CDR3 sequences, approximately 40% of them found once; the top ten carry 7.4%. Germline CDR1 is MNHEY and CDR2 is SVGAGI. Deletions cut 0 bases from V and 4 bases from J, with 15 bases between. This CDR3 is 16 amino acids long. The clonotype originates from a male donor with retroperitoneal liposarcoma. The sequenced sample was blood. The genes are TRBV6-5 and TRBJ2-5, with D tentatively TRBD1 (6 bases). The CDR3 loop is CASSYSTGGAGETQYF. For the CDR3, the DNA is TGTGCCAGCAGTTACTCAACTGGGGGCGCGGGAGAGACCCAGTACTTC.